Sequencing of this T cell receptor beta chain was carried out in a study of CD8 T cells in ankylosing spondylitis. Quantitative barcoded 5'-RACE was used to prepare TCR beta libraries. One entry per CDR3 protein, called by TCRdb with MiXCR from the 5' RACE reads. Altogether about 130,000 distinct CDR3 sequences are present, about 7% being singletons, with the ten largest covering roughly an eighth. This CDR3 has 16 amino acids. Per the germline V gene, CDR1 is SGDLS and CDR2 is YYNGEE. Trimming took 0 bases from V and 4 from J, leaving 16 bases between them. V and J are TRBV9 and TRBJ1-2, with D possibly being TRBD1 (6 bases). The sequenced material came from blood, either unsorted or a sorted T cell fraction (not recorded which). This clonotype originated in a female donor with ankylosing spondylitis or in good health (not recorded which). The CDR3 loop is CASSVGVGRGTYGYTF. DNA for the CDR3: TGTGCCAGCAGCGTAGGTGTCGGGAGGGGGACCTATGGCTACACCTTC.